This TCR beta chain was identified in a study of blood T cell repertoires in COVID-19. Produced via immunoSEQ multiplex PCR; TCRdb's table is partial and in-frame only. The table includes 100,000 to 150,000 clones, 70% to 90% detected once. The germline CDR1 and CDR2 sequences are LNHDA and SQIVND (reference sequence). The CDR3 is 12 amino acids. Trimming removed 7 bases at V and 8 bases at J, with 12 bases between. The chain links TRBV19 to TRBJ2-1, with TRBD2 as a possible D gene (5 bases). The TCR sequence derives from a woman aged 55-75 years with acute or convalescent COVID-19. Sequencing was done on a sample of peripheral blood. Written as DNA, the CDR3 is TGTGCCAGTAAGACTACCCCCCATGAGCAGTTCTTC. Translated, it gives CASKTTPHEQFF.